The 13 T cell receptor beta chains presented below share a single source sample, sequenced in a study of naive and memory T cell subsets. Amplification of ligated cDNA took four PCR rounds with SP2 and nested alpha and beta constant primers. TCRdb re-derived calls from the 5' RACE reads in MiXCR, one entry per CDR3 protein. The table records about 62,000 distinct CDR3 sequences, 7% to 8% of them present only once. An oligonucleotide containing a UMI was ligated to the 3' end of TCR cDNA. These receptors all come from a female donor in good health.

V usage is TRBV20-1 and J usage is TRBJ1-2, with a possible D match to TRBD1 (5 bases). The CDR3 sequence is 13 residues long. V lost 4 bases, J lost 4 bases, and 13 bases lay in between. The germline CDR1 and CDR2 sequences are DFQATT and SNEGSKA (reference sequence). The CDR3 loop reads CSATQGMGYGYTF. For the CDR3, the DNA is TGCAGTGCTACCCAGGGAATGGGCTATGGCTACACCTTC.

This clonotype was seen a few times. The V call is TRBV10-3, the J call TRBJ1-5; 11 nucleotides agree with TRBD1. V shed 5 bases, J shed 0 bases, and the junction held 12 bases outside the gene matches. The CDR3 runs to 19 residues. Germline values: CDR1 ENHRY, CDR2 SYGVKD. The CDR3 protein is CAISPAGTGGQPSNQPQHF. The CDR3 DNA follows: TGTGCCATCAGTCCCGCCGGGACAGGGGGACAGCCTAGCAATCAGCCCCAGCATTTT.

In its sample, this clonotype was seen a few times. The rearrangement uses TRBV5-6 and TRBJ2-1, with 7 bases fitting TRBD1. The CDR3 length is 15 residues. In germline, CDR1 is SGHDT, CDR2 YYEEEE. V was pared by 5 bases and J by 0 bases, with 5 bases of the junction left unmatched. CDR3 sequence (DNA): TGTGCCAGCAGACCAACAGGGGCCTCCTACAATGAGCAGTTCTTC. It encodes CASRPTGASYNEQFF.

This clonotype was counted only a few times. The V and J genes are TRBV28 and TRBJ1-5; the D gene is possibly TRBD1 (6 bases). Between the trimmed V and J ends, which lost 3 bases and 4 bases, there was a span of 19 bases. The CDR3 totals 17 residues. Germline loops: CDR1 MDHEN, CDR2 SYDVKM. The CDR3 protein is CASSFTGLGQRNQPQHF. The CDR3 DNA reads as TGTGCCAGCAGTTTTACAGGGTTAGGCCAAAGGAATCAGCCCCAGCATTTT.

Ten or more counts support this clonotype. The chain employs TRBV12-3 or TRBV12-4 and TRBJ1-5, with a weak D call TRBD1 (5 bases). This CDR3 has 15 amino acids. Trimming stripped 6 bases from V and 5 bases from J, with 17 bases between. CDR3 DNA sequence: TGTGCCAGCAGATCGTCCGGGGCGTCGGATCAGCCCCAGCATTTT. Encoded protein: CASRSSGASDQPQHF.

This sequence joins TRBV6-5 and TRBJ2-7; D may be TRBD2 (5 bases). The CDR3 runs to 13 residues. Trimming took 6 bases from V and 2 from J, leaving 11 bases between them. The V gene's germline CDR1 is MNHEY and CDR2 SVGAGI. CDR3 sequence: CASRTSGAYEQYF. The CDR3 DNA reads TGTGCCAGCAGAACTAGTGGAGCCTACGAGCAGTACTTC.

This clonotype was counted between two and nine times. V gene TRBV18 combines with J gene TRBJ2-7, with D unclear. Germline V gives CDR1 KGHSH, CDR2 LQKENI. V lost 5 bases and J lost 2, with 10 bases in between. CDR3 size: 13 residues. The CDR3 sequence is CASSTTETYEQYF. The CDR3 nucleotides read TGTGCCAGCTCAACTACAGAGACCTACGAGCAGTACTTC. Full variable domain (rest looked up from reference TRBV18 and TRBJ2-7): NAGVMQNPRHLVRRRGQEARLRCSPMKGHSHVYWYRQLPEEGLKFMVYLQKENIIDESGMPKERFSAEFPKEGPSILRIQQVVRGDSAAYFCASSTTETYEQYFGPGTRLTVT.

This clonotype was seen repeatedly, ten times or more. The gene calls are TRBV7-8 and TRBJ1-1; D gene uncertain. Germline V gives CDR1 SGHVS, CDR2 FQNEAQ. The CDR3 is made up of 14 amino acids. Trimming stripped 5 bases from V and 1 base from J, with 11 bases between. The CDR3: CASSRSRTNTEAFF. DNA of the CDR3: TGTGCCAGCAGCCGTTCACGGACGAACACTGAAGCTTTCTTT.

This clonotype came up many times. The chain employs TRBV12-3 or TRBV12-4 and TRBJ2-5; 9 nucleotides line up with TRBD2. CDR3 length equals 16 residues. The V segment lost 6 bases and the J segment 5 bases; nucleotides outside the gene matches: 13. Here the CDR3 DNA reads TGTGCCAGCAGCCAGAGGCTAGCGGGATCTCCGGAGACCCAGTACTTC. Protein product: CASSQRLAGSPETQYF.

V and J are TRBV12-3 or TRBV12-4 and TRBJ2-3; a weak D match, TRBD2 (5 bases). The CDR3 has 15 amino acids. V lost 5 bases, J lost 5 bases, and 17 bases lay in between. The CDR3 sequence is CASSHGWLALDTQYF. Written as DNA, the CDR3 is TGTGCCAGCAGTCATGGGTGGCTAGCTTTAGATACGCAGTATTTT.

There are many counts of this clonotype. This chain connects TRBV29-1 to TRBJ1-1; 8 bases align to TRBD1. Trimming at V came to 7 bases and at J to 12 bases, leaving 7 bases not matched to a gene. Germline V CDR1 and CDR2: SQVTM, ANQGSEA. This CDR3 has 10 amino acids. The CDR3 sequence: CSGYQGAPFF. The CDR3 nucleotides are TGCAGCGGATATCAGGGGGCGCCTTTCTTT.

The rearrangement joins TRBV29-1 to TRBJ1-1; 7 bases line up with TRBD1. V shed 7 bases and J 7 bases; nucleotides not matched to a gene: 9. The CDR3 is 12 residues long. CDR1 and CDR2 (germline): SQVTM, ANQGSEA. Here the CDR3 DNA reads TGCAGCGCCGAGCTACAGGGGATTGAAGCTTTCTTT. Translating it yields CSAELQGIEAFF.

This clonotype was detected ten times or more. For the CDR3, the DNA is TGTGCCAGCAGCTTGGGCCAGGGGTTCGCGAACACCGGGGAGCTGTTTTTT. Translating gives CASSLGQGFANTGELFF. The chain has TRBV5-6 and TRBJ2-2, with a weak D call TRBD1 (6 bases). Per germline, CDR1 SGHDT and CDR2 YYEEEE. V lost 0 bases to trimming and J lost 0 bases, with 12 bases between them. This CDR3 contains 17 residues.